The next 2 T cell receptor beta chains were all read from a single sample in a study of PD-1 blockade in classical Hodgkin lymphoma. Only in-frame clones appear in the TCRdb table, and some are missing; sequencing was by immunoSEQ multiplex PCR. Seen here are tens of thousands of clones, 55% to 75% observed once, and the top ten hold 2.5% to 3.5%. Each and every patient relapsed after autologous stem cell transplantation, and patients got differing brentuximab vedotin exposure. This sample comprised peripheral blood mononuclear cells (PBMCs), obtained at baseline. The receptors stem from a human donor with classical Hodgkin lymphoma.

J is TRBJ2-1 and V is TRBV15, with D perhaps matching TRBD2 (6 bases). Germline CDR1 reads LNHNV; CDR2 reads YYDKDF (reference sequence). This CDR3 has 15 amino acids. V lost 3 bases and J lost 5, with 14 bases in between. The DNA for the CDR3 is TGTGCCACCAGCAGCTCTAGGGGACTCGACAATGAGCAGTTCTTC. As protein: CATSSSRGLDNEQFF.

A few counts support this clone. V is TRBV27 and J is TRBJ2-1; tentatively, D is TRBD2 (7 bases). CDR1 is MNHEY and CDR2 is SMNVEV in the germline V gene (reference sequence). The CDR3 is made up of 14 amino acids. The V end lost 7 bases, the J end lost 8 bases, and 18 bases lay between the germline ends. CDR3 DNA: TGTGCCAGCACCCCGGGGGGCGAGTATTATGAGCAGTTCTTC. This codes for CASTPGGEYYEQFF.